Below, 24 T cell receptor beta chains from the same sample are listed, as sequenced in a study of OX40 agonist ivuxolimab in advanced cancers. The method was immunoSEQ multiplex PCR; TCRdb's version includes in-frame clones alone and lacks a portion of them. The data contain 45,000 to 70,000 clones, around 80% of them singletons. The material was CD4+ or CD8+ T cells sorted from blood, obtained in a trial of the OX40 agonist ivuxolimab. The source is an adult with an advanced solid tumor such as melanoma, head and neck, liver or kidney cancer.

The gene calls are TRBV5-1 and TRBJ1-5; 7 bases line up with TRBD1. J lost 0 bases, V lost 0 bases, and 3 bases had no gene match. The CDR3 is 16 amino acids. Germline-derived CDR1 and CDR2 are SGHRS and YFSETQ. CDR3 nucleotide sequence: TGCGCCAGCAGCTTGGGGACAGGACATAGCAATCAGCCCCAGCATTTT. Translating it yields CASSLGTGHSNQPQHF.

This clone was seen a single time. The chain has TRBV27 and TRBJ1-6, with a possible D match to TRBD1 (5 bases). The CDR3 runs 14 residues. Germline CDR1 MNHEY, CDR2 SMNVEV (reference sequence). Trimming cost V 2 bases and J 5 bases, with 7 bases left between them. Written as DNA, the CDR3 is TGTGCCAGCAGTTTACGGGGCAATAATTCACCCCTCCACTTT. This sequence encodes CASSLRGNNSPLHF.

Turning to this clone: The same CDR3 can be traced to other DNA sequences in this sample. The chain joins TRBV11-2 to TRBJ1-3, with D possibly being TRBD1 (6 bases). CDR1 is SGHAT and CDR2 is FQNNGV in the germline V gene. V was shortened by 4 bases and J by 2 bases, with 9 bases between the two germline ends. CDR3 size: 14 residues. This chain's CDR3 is CASSSRGTGNTIYF. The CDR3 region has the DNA TGTGCCAGCAGCTCCAGGGGAACTGGAAACACCATATATTTT.

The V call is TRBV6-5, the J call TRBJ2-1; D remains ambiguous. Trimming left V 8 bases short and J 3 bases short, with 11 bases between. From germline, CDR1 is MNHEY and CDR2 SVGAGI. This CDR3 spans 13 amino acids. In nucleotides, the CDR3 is TGTGCCAGCGCCGACAACATCTACAATGAGCAGTTCTTC. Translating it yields CASADNIYNEQFF.

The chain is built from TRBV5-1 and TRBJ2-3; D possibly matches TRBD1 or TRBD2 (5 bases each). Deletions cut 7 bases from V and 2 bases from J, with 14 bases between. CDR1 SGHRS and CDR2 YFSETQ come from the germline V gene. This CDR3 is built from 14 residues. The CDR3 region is CASSVGDATDTQYF. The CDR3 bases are TGCGCCAGCTCCGTGGGGGACGCCACAGATACGCAGTATTTT. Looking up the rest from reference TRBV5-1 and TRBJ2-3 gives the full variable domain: KAGVTQTPRYLIKTRGQQVTLSCSPISGHRSVSWYQQTPGQGLQFLFEYFSETQRNKGNFPGRFSGRQFSNSRSEMNVSTLELGDSALYLCASSVGDATDTQYFGPGTRLTVL.

CDR3 amino acids: CASSFAGGWGRRDNEQFF. The CDR3, as DNA: TGTGCCAGCAGCTTTGCCGGCGGCTGGGGGAGAAGGGACAATGAGCAGTTCTTC. V and J are TRBV11-2 and TRBJ2-1; either TRBD1 or TRBD2 may fit D (5 bases each). Germline CDR1 and CDR2: SGHAT and FQNNGV. This CDR3 contains 18 residues. V gave up 3 bases and J gave up 5 bases, with 23 bases separating them.

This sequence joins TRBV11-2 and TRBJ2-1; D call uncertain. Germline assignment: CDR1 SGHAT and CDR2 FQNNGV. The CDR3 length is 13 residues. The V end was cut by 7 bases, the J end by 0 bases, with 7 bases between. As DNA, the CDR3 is TGTGCCAGCACACTGAGCTCCTACAATGAGCAGTTCTTC. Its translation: CASTLSSYNEQFF.

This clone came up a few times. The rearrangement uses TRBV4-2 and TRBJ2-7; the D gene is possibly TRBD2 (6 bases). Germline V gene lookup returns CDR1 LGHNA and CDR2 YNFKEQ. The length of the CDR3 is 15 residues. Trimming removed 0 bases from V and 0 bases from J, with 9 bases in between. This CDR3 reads CASSQDLRDSYEQYF. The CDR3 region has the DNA TGTGCCAGCAGCCAAGATCTGCGGGACTCCTACGAGCAGTACTTC.

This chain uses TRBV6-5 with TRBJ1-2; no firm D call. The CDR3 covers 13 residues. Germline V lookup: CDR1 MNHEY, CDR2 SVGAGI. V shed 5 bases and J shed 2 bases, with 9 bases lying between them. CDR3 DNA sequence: TGTGCCAGCAGTCGCGCGTCGAACTATGGCTACACCTTC. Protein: CASSRASNYGYTF.

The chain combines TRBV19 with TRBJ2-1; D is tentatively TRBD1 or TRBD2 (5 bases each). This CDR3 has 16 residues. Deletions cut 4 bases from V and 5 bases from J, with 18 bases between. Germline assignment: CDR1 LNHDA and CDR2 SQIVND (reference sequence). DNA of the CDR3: TGTGCCAGTAGTAAATCAGAGGGGCGCAGAAACAATGAGCAGTTCTTC. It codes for CASSKSEGRRNNEQFF.

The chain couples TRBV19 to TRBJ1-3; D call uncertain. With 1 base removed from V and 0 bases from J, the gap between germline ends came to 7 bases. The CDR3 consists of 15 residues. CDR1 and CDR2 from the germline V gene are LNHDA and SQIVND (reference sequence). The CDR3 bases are TGTGCCAGTAGTATAGGGCGGCGCTCTGGAAACACCATATATTTT. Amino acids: CASSIGRRSGNTIYF.

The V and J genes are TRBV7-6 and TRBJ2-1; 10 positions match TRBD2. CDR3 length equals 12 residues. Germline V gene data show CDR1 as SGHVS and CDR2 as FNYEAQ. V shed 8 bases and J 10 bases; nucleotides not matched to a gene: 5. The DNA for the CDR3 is TGTGCCAGCGGTCGGACTAGCGGAGAGCAGTTCTTC. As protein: CASGRTSGEQFF.

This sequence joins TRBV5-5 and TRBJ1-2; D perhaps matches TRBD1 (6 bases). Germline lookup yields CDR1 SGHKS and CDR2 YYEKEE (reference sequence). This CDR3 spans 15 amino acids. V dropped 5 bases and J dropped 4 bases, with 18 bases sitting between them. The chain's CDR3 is CASREGDFNSYGYTF. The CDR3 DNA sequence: TGTGCCAGCAGAGAGGGGGATTTCAACAGCTATGGCTACACCTTC. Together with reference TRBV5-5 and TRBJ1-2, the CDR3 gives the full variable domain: DAGVTQSPTHLIKTRGQQVTLRCSPISGHKSVSWYQQVLGQGPQFIFQYYEKEERGRGNFPDRFSARQFPNYSSELNVNALLLGDSALYLCASREGDFNSYGYTFGSGTRLTVV.

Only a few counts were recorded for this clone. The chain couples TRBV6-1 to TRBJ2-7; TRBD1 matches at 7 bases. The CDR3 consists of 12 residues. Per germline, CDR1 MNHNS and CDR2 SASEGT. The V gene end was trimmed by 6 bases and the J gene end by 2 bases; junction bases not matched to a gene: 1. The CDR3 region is CASRDRAYEQYF. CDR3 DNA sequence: TGTGCCAGCAGAGACAGGGCCTACGAGCAGTACTTC.

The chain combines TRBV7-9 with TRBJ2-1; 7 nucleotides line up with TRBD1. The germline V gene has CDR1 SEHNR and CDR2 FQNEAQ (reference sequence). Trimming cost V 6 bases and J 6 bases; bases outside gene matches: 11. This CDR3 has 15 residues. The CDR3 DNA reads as TGTGCCAGCAGACCCACAGGGGACGGTTCCAATGAGCAGTTCTTC. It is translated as CASRPTGDGSNEQFF.

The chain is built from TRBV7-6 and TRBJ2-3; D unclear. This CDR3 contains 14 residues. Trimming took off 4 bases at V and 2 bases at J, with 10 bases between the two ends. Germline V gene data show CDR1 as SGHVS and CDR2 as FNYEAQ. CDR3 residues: CASSSGGSTDTQYF. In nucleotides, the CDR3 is TGTGCCAGCAGCTCCGGCGGTTCCACAGATACGCAGTATTTT. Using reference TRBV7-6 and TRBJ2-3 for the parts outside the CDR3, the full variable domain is GAGVSQSPRYKVTKRGQDVALRCDPISGHVSLYWYRQALGQGPEFLTYFNYEAQQDKSGLPNDRFSAERPEGSISTLTIQRTEQRDSAMYRCASSSGGSTDTQYFGPGTRLTVL.

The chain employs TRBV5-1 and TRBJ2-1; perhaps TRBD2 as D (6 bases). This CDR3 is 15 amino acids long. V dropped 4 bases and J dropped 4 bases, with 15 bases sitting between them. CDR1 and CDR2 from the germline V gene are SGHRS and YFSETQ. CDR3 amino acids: CASSTGTSGYNEQFF. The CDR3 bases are TGCGCCAGCAGCACCGGGACTTCAGGGTACAATGAGCAGTTCTTC.

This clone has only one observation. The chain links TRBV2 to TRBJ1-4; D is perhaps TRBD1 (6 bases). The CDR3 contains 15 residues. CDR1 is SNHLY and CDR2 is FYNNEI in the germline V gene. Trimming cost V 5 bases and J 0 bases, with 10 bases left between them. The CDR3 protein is CASSLGAPTNEKLFF. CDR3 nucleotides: TGTGCCAGCAGTTTGGGGGCCCCAACTAATGAAAAACTGTTTTTT.

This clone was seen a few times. The CDR3 is CASRLTGVTLGYTF. As DNA, the CDR3 is TGTGCCAGTAGACTTACAGGGGTAACGCTCGGCTACACCTTC. This chain uses TRBV19 with TRBJ1-2; 7 nucleotides align to TRBD1. With V trimmed by 6 bases and J by 8 bases, 12 bases remained unmatched. This CDR3 has 14 residues. CDR1 is LNHDA and CDR2 is SQIVND in the germline V gene (reference sequence).

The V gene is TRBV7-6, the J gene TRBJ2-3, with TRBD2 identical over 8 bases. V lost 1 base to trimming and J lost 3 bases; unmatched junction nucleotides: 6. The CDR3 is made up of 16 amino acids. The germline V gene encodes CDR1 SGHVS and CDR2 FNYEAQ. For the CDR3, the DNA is TGTGCCAGCAGCTTAGGGGCTAGCGGGCCTACAGATACGCAGTATTTT. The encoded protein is CASSLGASGPTDTQYF. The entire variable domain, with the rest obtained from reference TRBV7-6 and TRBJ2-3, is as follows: GAGVSQSPRYKVTKRGQDVALRCDPISGHVSLYWYRQALGQGPEFLTYFNYEAQQDKSGLPNDRFSAERPEGSISTLTIQRTEQRDSAMYRCASSLGASGPTDTQYFGPGTRLTVL.

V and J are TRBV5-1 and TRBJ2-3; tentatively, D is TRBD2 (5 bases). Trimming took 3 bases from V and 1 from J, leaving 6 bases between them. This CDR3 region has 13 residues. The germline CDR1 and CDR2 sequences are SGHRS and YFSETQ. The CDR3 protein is CASSSGGTDTQYF. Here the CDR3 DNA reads TGCGCCAGCAGCTCCGGGGGCACAGATACGCAGTATTTT.

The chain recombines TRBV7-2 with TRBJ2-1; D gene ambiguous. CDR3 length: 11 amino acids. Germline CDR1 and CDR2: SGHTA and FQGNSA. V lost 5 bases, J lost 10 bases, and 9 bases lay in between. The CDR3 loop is CASSARREQFF. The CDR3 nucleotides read TGTGCCAGCAGCGCTCGCCGGGAGCAGTTCTTC.

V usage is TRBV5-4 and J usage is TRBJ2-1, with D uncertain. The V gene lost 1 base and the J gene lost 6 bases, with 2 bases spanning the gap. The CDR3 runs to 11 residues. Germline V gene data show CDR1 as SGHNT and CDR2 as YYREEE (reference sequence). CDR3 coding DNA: TGTGCCAGCAGCTTGTCCAATGAGCAGTTCTTC. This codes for CASSLSNEQFF.

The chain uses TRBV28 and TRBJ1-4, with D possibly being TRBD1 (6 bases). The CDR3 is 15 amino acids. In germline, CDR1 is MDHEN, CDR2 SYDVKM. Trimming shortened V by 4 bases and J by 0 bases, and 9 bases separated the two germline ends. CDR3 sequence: CASSSRTATNEKLFF. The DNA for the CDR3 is TGTGCCAGCAGTTCTCGGACAGCAACTAATGAAAAACTGTTTTTT.